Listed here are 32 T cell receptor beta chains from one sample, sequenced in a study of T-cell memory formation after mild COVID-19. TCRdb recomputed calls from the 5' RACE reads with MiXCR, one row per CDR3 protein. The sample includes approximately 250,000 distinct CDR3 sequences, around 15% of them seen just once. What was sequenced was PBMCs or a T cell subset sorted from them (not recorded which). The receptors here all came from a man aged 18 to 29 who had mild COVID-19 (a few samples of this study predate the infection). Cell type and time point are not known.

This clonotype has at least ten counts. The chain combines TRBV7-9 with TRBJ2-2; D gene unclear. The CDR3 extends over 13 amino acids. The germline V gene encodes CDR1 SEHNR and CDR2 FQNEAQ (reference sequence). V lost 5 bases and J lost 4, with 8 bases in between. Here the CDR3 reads CASSPQVTGELFF. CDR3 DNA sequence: TGTGCCAGCAGCCCACAAGTCACCGGGGAGCTGTTTTTT.

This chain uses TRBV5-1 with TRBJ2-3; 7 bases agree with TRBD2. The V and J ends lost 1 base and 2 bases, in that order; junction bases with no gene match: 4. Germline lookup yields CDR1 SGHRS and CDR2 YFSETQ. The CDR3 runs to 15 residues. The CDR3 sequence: CASSLRGVNTDTQYF. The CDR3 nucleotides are TGCGCCAGCAGCTTGCGGGGGGTCAACACAGATACGCAGTATTTT.

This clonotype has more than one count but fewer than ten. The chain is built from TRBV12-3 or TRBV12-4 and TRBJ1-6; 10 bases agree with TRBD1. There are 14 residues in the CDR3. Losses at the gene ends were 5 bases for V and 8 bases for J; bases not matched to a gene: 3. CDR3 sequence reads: CASSLGQGDSPLHF. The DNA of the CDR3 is TGTGCCAGCAGTCTCGGACAGGGGGATTCACCCCTCCACTTT.

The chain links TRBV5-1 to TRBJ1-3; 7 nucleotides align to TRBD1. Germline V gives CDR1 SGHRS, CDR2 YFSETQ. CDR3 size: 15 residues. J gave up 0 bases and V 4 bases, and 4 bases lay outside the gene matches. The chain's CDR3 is CASSRGQSSGNTIYF. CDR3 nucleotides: TGCGCCAGCAGCAGGGGGCAGAGCTCTGGAAACACCATATATTTT.

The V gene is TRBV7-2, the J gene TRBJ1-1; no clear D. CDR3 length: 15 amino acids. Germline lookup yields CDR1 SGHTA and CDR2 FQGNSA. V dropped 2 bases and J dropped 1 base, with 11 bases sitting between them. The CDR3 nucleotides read TGTGCCAGCAGCTTAATGCAGACCCAGAACACTGAAGCTTTCTTT. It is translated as CASSLMQTQNTEAFF.

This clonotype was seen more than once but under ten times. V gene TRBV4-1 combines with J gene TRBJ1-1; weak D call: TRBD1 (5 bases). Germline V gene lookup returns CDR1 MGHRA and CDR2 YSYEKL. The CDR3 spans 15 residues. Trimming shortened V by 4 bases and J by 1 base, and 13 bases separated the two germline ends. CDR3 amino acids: CASSRGLTANTEAFF. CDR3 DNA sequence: TGCGCCAGCAGCCGAGGGTTGACAGCGAACACTGAAGCTTTCTTT.

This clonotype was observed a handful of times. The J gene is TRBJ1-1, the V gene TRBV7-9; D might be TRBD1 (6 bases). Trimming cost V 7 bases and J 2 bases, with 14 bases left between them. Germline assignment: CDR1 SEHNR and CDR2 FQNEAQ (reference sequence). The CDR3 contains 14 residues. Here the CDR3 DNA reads TGTGCCAGCACTTCGGGGGGCTCCAACACTGAAGCTTTCTTT. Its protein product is CASTSGGSNTEAFF.

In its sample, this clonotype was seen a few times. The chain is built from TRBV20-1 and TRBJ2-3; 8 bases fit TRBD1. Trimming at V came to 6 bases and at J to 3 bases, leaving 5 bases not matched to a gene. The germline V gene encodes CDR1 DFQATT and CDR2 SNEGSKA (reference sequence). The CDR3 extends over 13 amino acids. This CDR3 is CSATRQGTDTQYF. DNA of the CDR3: TGCAGTGCCACACGACAGGGGACAGATACGCAGTATTTT.

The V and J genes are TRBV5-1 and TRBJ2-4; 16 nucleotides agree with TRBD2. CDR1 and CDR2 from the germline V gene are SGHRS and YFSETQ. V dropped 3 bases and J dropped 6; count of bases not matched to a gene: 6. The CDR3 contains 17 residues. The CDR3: CASSSGTSGGARNIQYF. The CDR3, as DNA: TGCGCCAGCAGCTCCGGGACTAGCGGGGGGGCGCGAAACATTCAGTACTTC.

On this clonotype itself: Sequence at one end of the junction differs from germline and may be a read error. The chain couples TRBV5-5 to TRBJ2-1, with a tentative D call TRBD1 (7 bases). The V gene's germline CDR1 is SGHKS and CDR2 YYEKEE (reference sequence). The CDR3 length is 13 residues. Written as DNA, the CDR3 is TGTGCCAGCAGCCCAAGGGCGGGACAGATTGAGAGGTTC. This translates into CASSPRAGQIERF.

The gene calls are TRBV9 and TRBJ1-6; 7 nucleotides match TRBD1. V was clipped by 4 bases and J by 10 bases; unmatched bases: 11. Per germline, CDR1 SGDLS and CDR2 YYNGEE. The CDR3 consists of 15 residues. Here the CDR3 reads CASSPQEGARSPLHF. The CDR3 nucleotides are TGTGCCAGCAGCCCCCAGGAGGGGGCTCGGTCACCCCTCCACTTT.

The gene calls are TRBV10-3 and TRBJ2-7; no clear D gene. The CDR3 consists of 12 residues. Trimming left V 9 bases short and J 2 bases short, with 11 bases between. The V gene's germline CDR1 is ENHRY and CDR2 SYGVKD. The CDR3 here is CAMPRPAYEQYF. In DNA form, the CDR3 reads TGTGCCATGCCTAGGCCAGCCTACGAGCAGTACTTC.

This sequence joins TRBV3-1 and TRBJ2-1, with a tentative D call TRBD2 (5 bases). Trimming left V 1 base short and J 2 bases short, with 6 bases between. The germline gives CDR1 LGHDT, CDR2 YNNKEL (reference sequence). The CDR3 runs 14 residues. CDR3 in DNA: TGTGCCAGCAGCCAAGTCGGGGCCTACAATGAGCAGTTCTTC. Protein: CASSQVGAYNEQFF.

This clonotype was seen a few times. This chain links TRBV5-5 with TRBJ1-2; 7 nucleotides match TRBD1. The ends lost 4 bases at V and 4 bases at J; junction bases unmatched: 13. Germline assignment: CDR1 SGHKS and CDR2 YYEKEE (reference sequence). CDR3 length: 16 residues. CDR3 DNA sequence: TGTGCCAGCAGCGAAGAAAATGTGGGACAGACCTATGGCTACACCTTC. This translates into CASSEENVGQTYGYTF.

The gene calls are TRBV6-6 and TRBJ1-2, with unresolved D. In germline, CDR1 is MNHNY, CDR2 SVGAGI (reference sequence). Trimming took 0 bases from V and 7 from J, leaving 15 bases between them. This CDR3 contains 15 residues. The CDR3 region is CASSYSQGSPRGYTF. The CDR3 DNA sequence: TGTGCCAGCAGTTACTCGCAAGGGAGCCCACGTGGCTACACCTTC.

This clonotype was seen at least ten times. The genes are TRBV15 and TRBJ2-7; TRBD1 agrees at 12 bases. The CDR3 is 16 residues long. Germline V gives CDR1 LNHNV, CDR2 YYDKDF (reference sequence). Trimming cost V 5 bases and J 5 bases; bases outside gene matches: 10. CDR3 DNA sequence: TGTGCCACCAGCGGGGGACAGGGGGCTTCATTCAACGAGCAGTACTTC. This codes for CATSGGQGASFNEQYF.

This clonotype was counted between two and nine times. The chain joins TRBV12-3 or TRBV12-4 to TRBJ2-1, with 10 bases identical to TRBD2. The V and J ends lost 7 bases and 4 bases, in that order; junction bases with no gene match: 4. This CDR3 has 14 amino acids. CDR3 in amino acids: CASITSGVYNEQFF. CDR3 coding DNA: TGTGCCAGCATTACTAGCGGGGTATACAATGAGCAGTTCTTC.

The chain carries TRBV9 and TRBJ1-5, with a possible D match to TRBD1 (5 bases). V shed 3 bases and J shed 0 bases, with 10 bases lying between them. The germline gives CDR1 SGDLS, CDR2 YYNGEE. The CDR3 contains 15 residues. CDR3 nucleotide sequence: TGTGCCAGCAGCGAGACAGCTTATAGCAATCAGCCCCAGCATTTT. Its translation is CASSETAYSNQPQHF.

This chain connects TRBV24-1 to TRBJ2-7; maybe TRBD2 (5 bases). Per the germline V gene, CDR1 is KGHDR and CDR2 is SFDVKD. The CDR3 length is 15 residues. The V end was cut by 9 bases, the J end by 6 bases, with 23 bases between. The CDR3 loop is CATGAGRMVLREQYV. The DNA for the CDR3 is TGTGCCACCGGCGCGGGCAGGATGGTCCTCCGCGAGCAGTACGTC.

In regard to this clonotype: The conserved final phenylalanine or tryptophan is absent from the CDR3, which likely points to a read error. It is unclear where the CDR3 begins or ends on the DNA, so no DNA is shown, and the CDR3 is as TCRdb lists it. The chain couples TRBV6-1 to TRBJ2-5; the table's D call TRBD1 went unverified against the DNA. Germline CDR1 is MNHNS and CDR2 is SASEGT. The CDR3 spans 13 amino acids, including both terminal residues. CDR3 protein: CASSDALRTPARI.

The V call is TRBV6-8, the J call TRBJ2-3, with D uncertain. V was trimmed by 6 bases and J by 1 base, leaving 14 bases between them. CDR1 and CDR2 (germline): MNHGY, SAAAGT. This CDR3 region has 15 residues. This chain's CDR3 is CASSRLRGGTDTQYF. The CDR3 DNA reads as TGTGCCAGCAGCAGACTCCGTGGTGGCACAGATACGCAGTATTTT.

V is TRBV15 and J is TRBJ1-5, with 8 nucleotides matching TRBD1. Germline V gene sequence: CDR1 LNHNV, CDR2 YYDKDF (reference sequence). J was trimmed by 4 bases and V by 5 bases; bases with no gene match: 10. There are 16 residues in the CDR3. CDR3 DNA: TGTGCCACCAGCGGAACCCTCGGGACAGGTAATCAGCCCCAGCATTTT. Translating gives CATSGTLGTGNQPQHF.

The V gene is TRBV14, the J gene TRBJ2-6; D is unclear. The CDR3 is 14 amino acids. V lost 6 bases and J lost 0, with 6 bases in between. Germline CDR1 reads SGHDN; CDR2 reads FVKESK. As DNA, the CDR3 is TGTGCCAGCAGTCGGTCCTCTGGGGCCAACGTCCTGACTTTC. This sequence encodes CASSRSSGANVLTF.

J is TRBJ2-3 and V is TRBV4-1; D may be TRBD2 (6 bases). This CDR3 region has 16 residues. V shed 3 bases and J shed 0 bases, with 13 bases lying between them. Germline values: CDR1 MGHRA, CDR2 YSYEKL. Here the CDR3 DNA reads TGCGCCAGCAGCCAGGAGAGTGGGGGGAGCACAGATACGCAGTATTTT. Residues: CASSQESGGSTDTQYF.

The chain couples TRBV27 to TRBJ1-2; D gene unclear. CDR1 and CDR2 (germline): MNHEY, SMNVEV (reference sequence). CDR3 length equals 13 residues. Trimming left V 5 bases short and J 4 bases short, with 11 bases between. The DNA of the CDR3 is TGTGCCAGCAGTCCCTGGACGGGCTATGGCTACACCTTC. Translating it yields CASSPWTGYGYTF.

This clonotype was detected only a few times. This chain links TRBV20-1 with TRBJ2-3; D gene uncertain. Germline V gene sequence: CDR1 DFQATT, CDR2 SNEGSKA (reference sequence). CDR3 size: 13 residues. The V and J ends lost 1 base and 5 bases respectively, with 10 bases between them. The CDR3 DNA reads TGCAGTGCTAGAGCCGGCAGAATAGATACGCAGTATTTT. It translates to CSARAGRIDTQYF.

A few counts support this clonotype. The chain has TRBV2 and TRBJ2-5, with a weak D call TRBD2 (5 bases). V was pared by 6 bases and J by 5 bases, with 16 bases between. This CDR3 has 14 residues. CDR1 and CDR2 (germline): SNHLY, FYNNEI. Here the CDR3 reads CASSLGSSRETQYF. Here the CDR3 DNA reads TGTGCCAGCAGCCTTGGGAGCTCCCGGGAGACCCAGTACTTC. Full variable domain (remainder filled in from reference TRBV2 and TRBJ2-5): EPEVTQTPSHQVTQMGQEVILRCVPISNHLYFYWYRQILGQKVEFLVSFYNNEISEKSEIFDDQFSVERPDGSNFTLKIRSTKLEDSAMYFCASSLGSSRETQYFGPGTRLLVL.

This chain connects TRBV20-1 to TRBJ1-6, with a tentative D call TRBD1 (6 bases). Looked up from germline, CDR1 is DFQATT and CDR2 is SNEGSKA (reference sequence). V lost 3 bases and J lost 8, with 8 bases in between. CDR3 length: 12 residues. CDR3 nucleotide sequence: TGCAGTGCTAGGTCAGGGGATTCACCCCTCCACTTT. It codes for CSARSGDSPLHF.

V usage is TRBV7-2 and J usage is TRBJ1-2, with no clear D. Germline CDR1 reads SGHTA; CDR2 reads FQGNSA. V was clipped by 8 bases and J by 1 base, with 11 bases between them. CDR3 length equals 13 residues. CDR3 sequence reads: CASVMSFNYGYTF. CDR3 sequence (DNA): TGTGCCAGCGTGATGAGTTTTAACTATGGCTACACCTTC.

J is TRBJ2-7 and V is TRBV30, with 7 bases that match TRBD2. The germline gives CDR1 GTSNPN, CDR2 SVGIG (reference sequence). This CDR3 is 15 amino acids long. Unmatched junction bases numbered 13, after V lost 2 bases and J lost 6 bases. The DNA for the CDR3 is TGTGCCTGGAGTTGGGGAGGGTCCACCCGTCTCGAGCAGTACTTC. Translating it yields CAWSWGGSTRLEQYF.

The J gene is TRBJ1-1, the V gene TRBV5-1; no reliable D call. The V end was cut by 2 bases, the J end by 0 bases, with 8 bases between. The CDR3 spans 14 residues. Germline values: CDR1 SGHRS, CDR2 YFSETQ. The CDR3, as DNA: TGCGCCAGCAGCTTAAGTCTTATGAACACTGAAGCTTTCTTT. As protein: CASSLSLMNTEAFF. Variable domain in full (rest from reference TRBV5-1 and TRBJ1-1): KAGVTQTPRYLIKTRGQQVTLSCSPISGHRSVSWYQQTPGQGLQFLFEYFSETQRNKGNFPGRFSGRQFSNSRSEMNVSTLELGDSALYLCASSLSLMNTEAFFGQGTRLTVV.

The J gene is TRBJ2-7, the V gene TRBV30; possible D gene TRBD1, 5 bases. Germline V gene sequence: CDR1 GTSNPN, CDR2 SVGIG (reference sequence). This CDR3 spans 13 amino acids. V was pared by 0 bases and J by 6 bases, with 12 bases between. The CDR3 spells CAWSVELGVEQYF. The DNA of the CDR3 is TGTGCCTGGAGTGTCGAGCTAGGGGTCGAGCAGTACTTC.